The clone carrying this T cell receptor beta chain was seen more than once but under ten times. Its target is unknown. The data were obtained in a study of beta chain features in type 1 diabetes. Findings of the study overall: A closer apparent resemblance between naive, central memory and Treg TCRB repertoires was seen in patients than in healthy donors. Sequencing of cDNA might inflate the share of cells that strongly express TCR. Insertion counts at VDJ junctions were lower in type 1 diabetes patients, who also showed more deletions there.

Reverse transcribing all isolated RNA meant expressed TCRB transcripts were sequenced. Clones were read by immunoSEQ multiplex PCR, and TCRdb kept only the in-frame ones, dropping some. The sample lists 350,000 to 400,000 clones; about 14% were seen once. The germline V gene encodes CDR1 SGHTA and CDR2 FQGNSA. Losses at the gene ends were 5 bases for V and 2 bases for J; bases not matched to a gene: 9. This CDR3 spans 15 amino acids. The receptor's source is a woman aged 18-29 years in good health. Sequencing used naive CD4+ T cells from blood. The rearrangement links TRBV7-2 to TRBJ2-7, with 7 bases matching TRBD2. The CDR3, as DNA: TGTGCCAGCAGCCCCACTGGCGGGAGTACCTACGAGCAGTACTTC. This gives the protein CASSPTGGSTYEQYF.